Below, one TCR beta chain is given with its context. The antigen is undetermined. CDR1 is MDHEN and CDR2 is SYDVKM in the germline V gene. Trimming cost V 10 bases and J 0 bases, with 16 bases left between them. CDR3 length: 15 amino acids. Samples underwent the assay at deep level. The method was immunoSEQ multiplex PCR; TCRdb's version includes in-frame clones alone and lacks a portion of them. Among about 710,000 clones listed, about two thirds were seen once. These data come from a study of shared clonotypes between healthy human individuals. The study drew its donors from healthy HIV-negative adults without recent acute infections or vaccinations. Study outcomes and limitations: Generation probabilities of non-shared clonotypes were lower (relative to those shared by all four donors). Naive CD4 clonotypes were shared across a handful of donors at roughly 4.6%.

Specimen: memory CD4+ T cells sorted from blood. Subset indicated: CD45RA-negative fraction. This rearrangement joins TRBV28 to TRBJ2-1, with D hard to call. The clonotype was recovered from a woman aged 25 to 39 in good health. The CDR3 region has the DNA TGTGCCACCAGAGACCTGCGGCCCTCCTACAATGAGCAGTTCTTC. Its protein is CATRDLRPSYNEQFF.